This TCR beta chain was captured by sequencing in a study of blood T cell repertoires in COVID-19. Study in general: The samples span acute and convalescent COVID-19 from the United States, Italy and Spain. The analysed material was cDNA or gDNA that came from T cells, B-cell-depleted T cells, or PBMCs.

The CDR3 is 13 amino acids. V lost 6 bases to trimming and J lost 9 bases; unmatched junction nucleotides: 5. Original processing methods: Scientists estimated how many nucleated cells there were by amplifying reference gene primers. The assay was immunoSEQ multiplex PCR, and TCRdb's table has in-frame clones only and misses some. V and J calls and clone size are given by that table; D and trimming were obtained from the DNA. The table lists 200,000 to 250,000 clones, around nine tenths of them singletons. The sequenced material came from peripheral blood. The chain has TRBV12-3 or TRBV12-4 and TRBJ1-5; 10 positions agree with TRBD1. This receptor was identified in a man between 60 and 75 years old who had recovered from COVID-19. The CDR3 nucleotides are TGTGCCAGCAGCAGGGACAGGGGTTGGCCCCAGCATTTT. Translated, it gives CASSRDRGWPQHF.